The 6 T cell receptor beta chains below all came from one sample that was sequenced in a study of blood T cell repertoires in COVID-19. Some clones are missing from TCRdb's copy, which holds only in-frame ones; the method was immunoSEQ multiplex PCR. The data show 150,000 to 160,000 clones, roughly nine tenths seen once. Sequenced sample: peripheral blood. Receptor source: a woman in her forties with acute or convalescent COVID-19.

The CDR3 DNA reads TGTGCCAGCAGTTACTCGGGGGGGGTTTTTGAAAAACTGTTTTTT. Its translation is CASSYSGGVFEKLFF. The chain couples TRBV6-5 to TRBJ1-4, with a tentative D call TRBD1 (5 bases). This CDR3 is 15 amino acids long. V shed 0 bases and J shed 7 bases, with 12 bases lying between them. Germline assignment: CDR1 MNHEY and CDR2 SVGAGI.

This chain joins TRBV7-9 and TRBJ2-1; 13 nucleotides line up with TRBD2. Germline assignment: CDR1 SEHNR and CDR2 FQNEAQ (reference sequence). This CDR3 contains 15 residues. Germline trimming cut 5 bases from V and 9 bases from J; bases unmatched to any gene: 7. This CDR3 reads CASSRTSGSVGEQFF. The DNA for the CDR3 is TGTGCCAGCAGCCGGACTAGCGGGAGTGTCGGTGAGCAGTTCTTC.

The chain uses TRBV6-5 and TRBJ1-3; D is uncertain. V lost 4 bases and J 3 bases, leaving 7 bases between the germline ends. Germline lookup yields CDR1 MNHEY and CDR2 SVGAGI. This CDR3 has 13 amino acids. The CDR3 bases are TGTGCCAGCAGTTCCCTTTATGGAAACACCATATATTTT. Protein product: CASSSLYGNTIYF.

The V and J genes are TRBV6-5 and TRBJ1-4, with D perhaps TRBD1 (5 bases). From germline, CDR1 is MNHEY and CDR2 SVGAGI. Trimming took off 7 bases at V and 7 bases at J, with 13 bases between the two ends. There are 13 residues in the CDR3. The CDR3: CASKGGTLEKLFF. CDR3 sequence (DNA): TGTGCCAGCAAGGGCGGGACCCTTGAAAAACTGTTTTTT.

This clone appeared once. The CDR3: CASSQPSDTKNTEAFF. DNA for the CDR3: TGTGCCAGCAGCCAACCCTCGGACACGAAGAACACTGAAGCTTTCTTT. The chain has TRBV3-1 (or the pseudogene TRBV3-2) and TRBJ1-1; D is possibly TRBD1 (5 bases). The ends were cut back, 2 bases at V and 1 base at J, with 14 bases in the middle. This CDR3 spans 16 amino acids. Looked up from germline, CDR1 is LGHDT and CDR2 is YNNKEL (reference sequence).

The chain links TRBV6-1 to TRBJ1-3; TRBD1 might be the D (6 bases). V was shortened by 8 bases and J by 4 bases, with 15 bases between the two germline ends. In germline, CDR1 is MNHNS, CDR2 SASEGT. The CDR3 consists of 14 residues. CDR3 DNA: TGTGCCAGCCTCACAGGGAAGAGGGGAAACACCATATATTTT. Translation: CASLTGKRGNTIYF.